Included here is one T cell receptor (beta chain) sequence, with context. Its recognized antigen is unknown. Per-base qualities were not stored, and no clone one base away is much larger. The data originate from a study of PD-1 blockade in classical Hodgkin lymphoma (dated by TCRdb to the early 2020s). Turning to the overall study: Nivolumab dosing was 3 mg/kg intravenously every 2 weeks, continuing until either disease progression or unacceptable toxicity. The study used TCR beta sequencing and CyTOF to define a peripheral blood immune signature of response to PD-1 blockade in classical Hodgkin lymphoma.

What the work shows at the level of the full study, not this receptor alone: Trial patients achieving complete response had baseline diversity similar to newly diagnosed patients, whereas partial responders and progressors had significantly lower diversity. Baseline TCR diversity was reported to be lower in newly diagnosed patients than in healthy donors, and even lower in relapsed/refractory patients. Diversity was lower in patients who began nivolumab less than 1 year after ASCT, so these patients were left out of later analyses to avoid confounding by immune reconstitution. Only a single clinical trial cohort was studied, and what caused the repertoire differences, possibly disease activity or prior therapy, remained undefined. A significant rise by C4D1 was seen in CD4+ but not CD8+ TCR diversity (p=0.0027 vs p=0.16), with the rise being most apparent in complete responders (p=0.02).

This specimen's time point label, interpreted: cycle 1 day 1 (C1D1), immediately before nivolumab initiation. Every trial patient had relapsed following autologous stem cell transplantation, and prior brentuximab vedotin exposure was what differed among cohorts A, B and C. The trial cohort was composed of about 60 patients with relapsed/refractory classical Hodgkin lymphoma, for whom complete response, partial response or progressive disease was recorded as best overall response. In the multi-cohort phase II CheckMate 205 trial, trial patients received single-agent nivolumab. An independent review committee assessed best overall response using the 2007 International Working Group response criteria. Trial PBMCs were collected just before the start of nivolumab (C1D1) and during therapy at cycle 2 day 1 and cycle 4 day 1. Peripheral blood was collected in 8 mL Vacutainer Cell Preparation Tubes, from which PBMCs were isolated by centrifugation and then cryopreserved.

Genomic DNA was isolated using the Qiagen DNeasy kit from unsorted PBMCs as well as from negatively selected CD4+ and CD8+ fractions. TCR beta CDR3 regions were subjected to amplification by immunoSEQ multiplex PCR with primers that anneal to V and J segments. A synthetic immune receptor repertoire was used to minimize amplification bias, and remaining bias was computationally removed after sequencing. Under the source paper's analysis protocol: Repertoire diversity was quantified as the Shannon entropy index using custom Python scripts. The unsorted, CD4+ and CD8+ repertoires were each analyzed separately, with the exception of combined analyses, where CD4+ and CD8+ sequences were merged in silico. Clonal expansion was defined as at least a 2-fold frequency increase after treatment relative to C1D1, with a pseudocount of 0.5 for undetected baseline clones. Clones with 0 or 1 copy at C1D1 were defined as singleton clones, while clones with 2 or more copies were defined as non-singleton clones. Clones expanded in unsorted samples were labelled as CD4+, CD8+ or unknown by matching protein sequences in sorted samples from the same patient. Wilcoxon tests on paired samples were used to test changes in diversity from C1D1 to C4D1. TCRdb obtained this table from immuneACCESS and retained in-frame rearrangements with V and J assigned. These tables miss some clones; where compared with another copy, unresolved V genes account for less than half of the shortfall, and the remainder is unexplained. V, J and clone size reflect that table, while D and trimming were determined from the DNA. For this sample there are 95,000 or so clones; roughly 84% appear just once. Jointly, the top ten make up more than 10% of the sample.

V is clipped by 3 bases and J by 4 bases, and the sequence between their germline boundaries is 14 bases long. The CDR3 holds 15 amino acids from the cysteine to the phenylalanine. Just the 45-base CDR3 DNA is kept, in frame starting at base 1. CDR1 and CDR2, looked up from the germline V gene (reference sequence), are LNHDA and SQIVND. The sequence was obtained from a human donor with classical Hodgkin lymphoma. Sample: peripheral blood mononuclear cells (PBMCs), taken at baseline. This receptor chain uses TRBV19 and TRBJ2-3, and perhaps TRBD1 as D gene, on 7 matching bases. CDR3 reads: CASSIRQGGADTQYF. The sequenced DNA: TGTGCCAGTAGTATTCGACAGGGAGGAGCAGATACGCAGTATTTT.